This TCR beta chain was captured by sequencing in a study of a mutant IDH1 vaccine in newly diagnosed glioma. The wider study: Onset of vaccination occurred 4-6 weeks following radiotherapy alone, or with temozolomide cycles. The earlier regimen, radiotherapy, temozolomide, or both, was most often both.

The germline gives CDR1 LNHNV, CDR2 YYDKDF (reference sequence). Deletions cut 0 bases from V and 8 bases from J, with 10 bases between. This CDR3 spans 14 amino acids. The sample's time point: week 23, last vaccination. Each dose of the vaccine consisted of 300 ug of mutant IDH1 20-mer peptide, with topical imiquimod. Donors had new WHO grade 3 or 4 IDH1-mutant, ATRX-lost astrocytomas. As regards this clone: Its target is not known.

TCRdb keeps only in-frame clones here, not all; method: immunoSEQ multiplex PCR. The sample carries tens of thousands of clones, 80% recorded once. The receptor was isolated from a man aged 40-49 years with glioma. The source material was PBMCs, sampled from a glioma patient whose treatment included an IDH1 peptide vaccine. The chain links TRBV15 to TRBJ1-4; D call uncertain. The CDR3 sequence: CATSRDLGREKLFF. In DNA, the CDR3 is TGTGCCACCAGCAGAGATCTGGGGAGGGAAAAACTGTTTTTT. Full variable domain (missing parts from reference TRBV15 and TRBJ1-4): DAMVIQNPRYQVTQFGKPVTLSCSQTLNHNVMYWYQQKSSQAPKLLFHYYDKDFNNEADTPDNFQSRRPNTSFCFLDIRSPGLGDTAMYLCATSRDLGREKLFFGSGTQLSVL.